Listed here are 24 T cell receptor beta chains from one sample, sequenced in a study of blood T cell repertoires in COVID-19. The assay was immunoSEQ multiplex PCR, and TCRdb's table has in-frame clones only and misses some. This table has some 200,000 clones, 87% appearing once. The material sequenced was peripheral blood. The receptors were gathered from a woman between 65 and 79 years old with COVID-19, enrolled during active disease.

In its sample, this clone was seen a few times. J is TRBJ1-4 and V is TRBV5-1, with D perhaps matching TRBD1 (6 bases). The CDR3 covers 14 residues. CDR1 SGHRS and CDR2 YFSETQ come from the germline V gene. Trimming pared 4 bases from V and 5 bases from J, leaving 12 bases between. This CDR3 is CASSPRTDNEKLFF. CDR3 DNA: TGCGCCAGCAGCCCTCGGACAGACAATGAAAAACTGTTTTTT.

This chain uses TRBV11-3 with TRBJ2-2; possible D gene TRBD2, 7 bases. There are 16 residues in the CDR3. Germline CDR1 is SGHNT and CDR2 is YENEEA. Deletions cut 1 base from V and 5 bases from J, with 14 bases between. This CDR3 reads CASSLVRGAGTGELFF. DNA of the CDR3: TGTGCCAGCAGCTTAGTTCGGGGGGCAGGGACCGGGGAGCTGTTTTTT. The full variable domain, its missing parts supplied by reference TRBV11-3 and TRBJ2-2, is EAGVVQSPRYKIIEKKQPVAFWCNPISGHNTLYWYLQNLGQGPELLIRYENEEAVDDSQLPKDRFSAERLKGVDSTLKIQPAELGDSAVYLCASSLVRGAGTGELFFGEGSRLTVL.

V usage is TRBV7-2 and J usage is TRBJ1-2; D is perhaps TRBD1 (5 bases). The V gene lost 6 bases and the J gene lost 8 bases, with 13 bases spanning the gap. Germline loops: CDR1 SGHTA, CDR2 FQGNSA. This CDR3 has 12 residues. The CDR3 loop is CASRDQGRGYTF. For the CDR3, the DNA is TGTGCCAGCAGGGATCAGGGTCGGGGCTACACCTTC.

This chain connects TRBV7-9 to TRBJ2-2, with D unresolved. CDR1 and CDR2 (germline): SEHNR, FQNEAQ (reference sequence). V gave up 5 bases and J gave up 3 bases, with 4 bases separating them. The CDR3 loop spans 12 amino acids. The CDR3 region is CASSHDTGELFF. DNA for the CDR3: TGTGCCAGCAGCCATGACACCGGGGAGCTGTTTTTT.

This clone showed up just once. The genes are TRBV4-2 and TRBJ2-1, with a tentative D call TRBD2 (6 bases). V was trimmed by 0 bases and J by 9 bases, leaving 15 bases between them. Germline values: CDR1 LGHNA, CDR2 YNFKEQ. The CDR3 runs 15 residues. As DNA, the CDR3 is TGTGCCAGCAGCCAAGATCAGGGCGGGATGGGTGAGCAGTTCTTC. Its protein product is CASSQDQGGMGEQFF.

This clone was counted once. The chain uses TRBV6-5 and TRBJ1-2, with D possibly matching TRBD1 (6 bases). V was clipped by 6 bases and J by 6 bases, with 14 bases between them. Germline V gene sequence: CDR1 MNHEY, CDR2 SVGAGI. CDR3 length equals 13 residues. The CDR3 nucleotides are TGTGCCAGCAGACCAGGGGTCTCGGATGGCTACACCTTC. Translating gives CASRPGVSDGYTF.

V is TRBV11-2 and J is TRBJ1-1, with 9 bases matching TRBD1. The CDR3 is 15 residues long. V trimming: 5 bases; J trimming: 7 bases; junction bases outside the gene matches: 11. From germline, CDR1 is SGHAT and CDR2 FQNNGV. The CDR3 loop is CASSQLYRGRNEAFF. The CDR3 DNA is TGTGCCAGCAGCCAATTGTACAGGGGGCGAAATGAAGCTTTCTTT.

The chain couples TRBV9 to TRBJ1-5; 7 bases line up with TRBD1. The germline CDR1 and CDR2 sequences are SGDLS and YYNGEE. V shed 4 bases, J shed 9 bases, and the junction held 10 bases outside the gene matches. The length of the CDR3 is 14 residues. CDR3 sequence: CASSKQGNAGPQHF. The CDR3 nucleotides are TGTGCCAGCAGCAAACAGGGGAACGCCGGGCCCCAGCATTTT.

The chain has TRBV11-3 and TRBJ1-1, with D hard to call. The germline V gene encodes CDR1 SGHNT and CDR2 YENEEA. Trimming left V 3 bases short and J 1 base short, with 6 bases between. This CDR3 comprises 13 residues. The CDR3 DNA sequence: TGTGCCAGCAGCTTTTCTAGGAACACTGAAGCTTTCTTT. It specifies CASSFSRNTEAFF.

This rearrangement joins TRBV27 to TRBJ1-5; D possibly corresponds to TRBD1 (5 bases). V lost 4 bases to trimming and J lost 0 bases, with 7 bases between them. Germline V gene data show CDR1 as MNHEY and CDR2 as SMNVEV (reference sequence). There are 14 residues in the CDR3. The CDR3 DNA reads TGTGCCAGCAGTTGGGGGGGTAGCAATCAGCCCCAGCATTTT. Residues: CASSWGGSNQPQHF.

This chain uses TRBV5-4 with TRBJ2-2, with D hard to call. The length of the CDR3 is 13 residues. Trimming stripped 3 bases from V and 8 bases from J, with 11 bases between. Germline V gives CDR1 SGHNT, CDR2 YYREEE (reference sequence). The CDR3 nucleotides read TGTGCCAGCAGCTCAGAGACTTCGGGGGAGCTGTTTTTT. It yields the protein CASSSETSGELFF.

This rearrangement joins TRBV30 to TRBJ2-3; TRBD2 matches at 10 bases. CDR3 length: 15 residues. Losses at the gene ends were 0 bases for V and 4 bases for J; bases not matched to a gene: 4. Germline V CDR1 and CDR2: GTSNPN, SVGIG (reference sequence). The CDR3 loop reads CAWSVRAGGPDTQYF. DNA for the CDR3: TGTGCCTGGAGTGTACGAGCGGGAGGGCCAGATACGCAGTATTTT.

The rearrangement joins TRBV29-1 to TRBJ2-7; 9 positions match TRBD1. CDR1 and CDR2 from the germline V gene are SQVTM and ANQGSEA. The CDR3 totals 12 residues. V dropped 8 bases and J dropped 5; count of bases not matched to a gene: 7. For the CDR3, the DNA is TGCAGCACTGGGACAGGGCTCAACGAGCAGTACTTC. Residues: CSTGTGLNEQYF.

The chain has TRBV30 and TRBJ1-2; D might be TRBD1 (6 bases). The germline V and J ends were trimmed by 3 bases and 4 bases, with 15 bases remaining between them. The CDR3 length is 14 residues. Per the germline V gene, CDR1 is GTSNPN and CDR2 is SVGIG (reference sequence). Here the CDR3 reads CAWSKRDKSYGYTF. The CDR3 bases are TGTGCCTGGAGCAAGAGGGACAAAAGCTATGGCTACACCTTC.

V gene TRBV4-1 combines with J gene TRBJ2-7; 9 bases align to TRBD1. With 2 bases clipped from V and 2 bases from J, the junction kept 4 bases outside the gene matches. The CDR3 extends over 15 amino acids. Looked up from germline, CDR1 is MGHRA and CDR2 is YSYEKL. The DNA for the CDR3 is TGCGCCAGCAGCCAAAGGACAGGGGTAACCTACGAGCAGTACTTC. The encoded protein is CASSQRTGVTYEQYF.

The CDR3 nucleotides read TGTGCCAGCAGTGCTACGGGACTAGCGGTTTGGTTGGATACGCAGTATTTT. Residues: CASSATGLAVWLDTQYF. This rearrangement joins TRBV27 to TRBJ2-3; 11 nucleotides align to TRBD2. V trimming: 5 bases; J trimming: 6 bases; junction bases outside the gene matches: 13. The germline gives CDR1 MNHEY, CDR2 SMNVEV (reference sequence). The CDR3 contains 17 residues.

This chain uses TRBV27 with TRBJ1-1, with D perhaps matching TRBD1 (5 bases). Trimming pared 0 bases from V and 9 bases from J, leaving 17 bases between. The germline gives CDR1 MNHEY, CDR2 SMNVEV (reference sequence). The CDR3 sequence is 15 residues long. This CDR3 is CASSLSRQGGSQAFF. The CDR3 bases are TGTGCCAGCAGTTTATCAAGGCAGGGTGGTAGTCAAGCTTTCTTT.

The chain joins TRBV6-5 to TRBJ2-2; possibly TRBD2 for D (6 bases). CDR3 length equals 15 residues. Germline assignment: CDR1 MNHEY and CDR2 SVGAGI. Trimming shortened V by 5 bases and J by 4 bases, and 14 bases separated the two germline ends. For the CDR3, the DNA is TGTGCCAGCAGTCGTCCGCGGGGAGGCACCGGGGAGCTGTTTTTT. Its protein is CASSRPRGGTGELFF.

CDR3 DNA sequence: TGTGCCAGCAGCTTAGGACAGGGTTCCCTGAACACTGAAGCTTTCTTT. This sequence encodes CASSLGQGSLNTEAFF. The chain recombines TRBV7-8 with TRBJ1-1; TRBD1 agrees at 7 bases. The V and J ends lost 1 base and 0 bases, in that order; junction bases with no gene match: 5. This CDR3 is 16 amino acids long. CDR1 is SGHVS, CDR2 FQNEAQ, per germline.

The genes are TRBV7-2 and TRBJ2-7; a possible D gene is TRBD1 (5 bases). The CDR3 runs 13 residues. The V end was cut by 5 bases, the J end by 2 bases, with 10 bases between. In germline, CDR1 is SGHTA, CDR2 FQGNSA. The CDR3 region is CASSLDIPYEQYF. CDR3 in DNA: TGTGCCAGCAGCCTGGACATTCCCTACGAGCAGTACTTC.

The chain uses TRBV19 and TRBJ2-7; TRBD1 might be the D (6 bases). The CDR3 runs to 14 residues. Trimming cost V 4 bases and J 6 bases, with 16 bases left between them. CDR1 and CDR2 from the germline V gene are LNHDA and SQIVND (reference sequence). The CDR3 DNA is TGTGCCAGTAGTACGCCGGGACATATTGGCGAGCAGTACTTC. The encoded protein is CASSTPGHIGEQYF. The full variable domain, in which reference TRBV19 and TRBJ2-7 provide the parts outside the CDR3, is DGGITQSPKYLFRKEGQNVTLSCEQNLNHDAMYWYRQDPGQGLRLIYYSQIVNDFQKGDIAEGYSVSREKKESFPLTVTSAQKNPTAFYLCASSTPGHIGEQYFGPGTRLTVT.

This clone was picked up one time. The rearrangement uses TRBV2 and TRBJ2-3; D not resolved. CDR1 is SNHLY and CDR2 is FYNNEI in the germline V gene. Trimming removed 4 bases from V and 7 bases from J, with 12 bases in between. CDR3 length: 13 residues. The CDR3: CASSGSVSYTQYF. CDR3 nucleotide sequence: TGTGCCAGCAGTGGGTCAGTATCCTATACGCAGTATTTT.

CDR3 sequence (DNA): TGTGCCAGCAGTGCCGGGACAGGGGGCTACGAGCAGTACTTC. This gives the protein CASSAGTGGYEQYF. The genes are TRBV2 and TRBJ2-7; 11 bases match TRBD1. After removal of 4 bases from V and 3 bases from J, the junction contained 2 bases not matched to a gene. Germline loops: CDR1 SNHLY, CDR2 FYNNEI. CDR3 size: 14 residues.

The chain uses TRBV27 and TRBJ2-7; 8 nucleotides agree with TRBD2. V shed 3 bases, J shed 9 bases, and the junction held 16 bases outside the gene matches. Germline CDR1 is MNHEY and CDR2 is SMNVEV (reference sequence). The length of the CDR3 is 16 residues. CDR3 sequence reads: CASSLVASGFAARQYF. DNA for the CDR3: TGTGCCAGCAGTTTGGTCGCTAGCGGGTTCGCTGCGCGGCAGTACTTC.